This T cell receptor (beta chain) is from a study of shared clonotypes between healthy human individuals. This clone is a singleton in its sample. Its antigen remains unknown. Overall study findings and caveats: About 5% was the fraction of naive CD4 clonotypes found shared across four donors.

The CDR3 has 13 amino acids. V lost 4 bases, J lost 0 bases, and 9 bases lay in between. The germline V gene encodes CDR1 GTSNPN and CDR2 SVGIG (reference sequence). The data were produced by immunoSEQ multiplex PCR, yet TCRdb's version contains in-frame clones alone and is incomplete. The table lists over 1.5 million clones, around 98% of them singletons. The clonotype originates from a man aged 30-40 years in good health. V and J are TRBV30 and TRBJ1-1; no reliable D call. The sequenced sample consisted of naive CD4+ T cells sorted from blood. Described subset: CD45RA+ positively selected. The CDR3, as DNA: TGTGCCTGGACCCGACTGCTGAACACTGAAGCTTTCTTT. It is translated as CAWTRLLNTEAFF.